A single T cell receptor beta chain is shown here with its context. No count is logged; frequency rates this clonotype as medium-sized (0.01 to 0.1%). No cognate antigen has been identified for it. The CDR3 goes from the cysteine to the phenylalanine over 14 residues. DNA was not recorded. CDR1 and CDR2, per the germline V gene, are MNHEY and SVGAGI. For each CD8+ T cell subset, flow sorting was done in triplicate, and under 350,000 cells per subset went directly into RLT lysis buffer. Peripheral blood mononuclear cells were isolated from buffy coats by standard density gradient centrifugation. Total RNA was extracted from sorted cells using an RNeasy Mini Kit. TCRdb records NextSeq 550 as the sequencer. The Human TCR Profiling Kit (MiLaboratory) was used to prepare UMI-labeled 5' RACE TRB cDNA libraries. cDNA synthesis used the entire amount of extracted RNA, and PCR amplification then used the entire amount of cDNA produced. Libraries were prepared in parallel using an identical number of PCR cycles. As for how the authors treated the data: With a requirement of at least two reads per UMI, MIGEC and MiXCR extracted about 53,000 +/- 9,400 unique UMI-labeled TRB cDNA molecules per library. On average, about 40,000 +/- 10,000 functional in-frame TRB CDR3 nucleotide clonotypes lacking stop codons were found per library. After downsampling to 5000 UMI-labeled TRB molecules per sample, diversity metrics, including normalized Shannon-Wiener and Chao1, were computed in VDJtools. VDJtools was used to calculate clonotype-size-weighted physicochemical properties of the central five CDR3 residues, namely interaction energy, strength, volume and Kidera factor 4. Following TCRdb reprocessing, every CDR3 protein sequence forms one entry, and DNA is not provided. The V and J calls were determined by TCRdb, not by the authors. The sample's table lists a count of more than 45,000 distinct CDR3 sequences. In total, the top ten clones hold roughly 15% of the sample.

The sample comes from a study of CXCR3-negative and CXCR3-positive naive CD8 T cells (dated by TCRdb to the late 2010s). Notes on the research overall: In total, roughly 140 million TRB reads were obtained, which works out to roughly 1.5 +/- 0.3 million reads per library. Naive subsets from 5 or 6 donors and memory cells from 3 donors were included in the TRBV-TRBJ cluster analysis. Diversity and physicochemical repertoire analyses covered about a dozen donors pooled from two independent experiments. Overall results and qualifications from the work: CXCR3 expression partially decreased after cryopreservation, so most assays used freshly isolated PBMCs. Naive CXCR3-negative and CXCR3-positive cells from the same donor showed similar TRBV-TRBJ usage, whereas memory cells showed distinct patterns. Surface CD5, linked to self-reactivity in mice, was comparable between naive subsets; TCR interaction strength was therefore also inferred from TRB CDR3 physicochemical properties. Comparably high repertoire diversity was found in both naive subsets, whereas much lower repertoire diversity was found in memory CD8+ T cells.

The sequenced material came from memory CD8+ T cells from blood. The cell subset or site label for this specimen denotes: conventional CD8+ memory T cells (TMEM), sorted as controls. The rearranged segments are TRBV6-5 and TRBJ2-7; there is no DNA to check the TCRdb D call of TRBD1. The clonotype comes from a human donor in good health. Some clones in this sample may be carry-over from other donors' samples. This receptor carries the CDR3 CASSYATGTREQYF.